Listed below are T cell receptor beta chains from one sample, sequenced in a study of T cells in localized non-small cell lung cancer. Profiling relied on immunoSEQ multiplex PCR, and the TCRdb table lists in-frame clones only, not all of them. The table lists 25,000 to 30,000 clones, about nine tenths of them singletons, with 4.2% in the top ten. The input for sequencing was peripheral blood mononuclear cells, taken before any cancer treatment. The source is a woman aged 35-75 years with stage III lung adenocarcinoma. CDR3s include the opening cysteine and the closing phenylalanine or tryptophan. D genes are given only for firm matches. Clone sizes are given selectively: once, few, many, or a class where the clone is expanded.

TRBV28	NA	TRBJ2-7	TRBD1	CASSSPGQGTYEQYF	TGTGCCAGCAGTTCCCCGGGACAGGGAACCTACGAGCAGTACTTC
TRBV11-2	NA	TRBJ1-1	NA	CASSFGENTEAFF	TGTGCCAGCAGCTTTGGGGAGAACACTGAAGCTTTCTTT
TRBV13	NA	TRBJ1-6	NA	CASSFGQEGSPLHF	TGTGCCAGCAGCTTTGGTCAAGAGGGTTCACCCCTCCACTTT
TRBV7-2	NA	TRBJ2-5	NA	CASSLVRETQYF	TGTGCCAGCAGCTTAGTAAGGGAGACCCAGTACTTC
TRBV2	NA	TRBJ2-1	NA	CASSEGQNYNEQFF	TGTGCCAGCAGTGAAGGTCAGAACTACAATGAGCAGTTCTTC
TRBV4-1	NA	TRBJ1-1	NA	CASSHTGTEAFF	TGCGCCAGCAGCCATACGGGGACTGAAGCTTTCTTT
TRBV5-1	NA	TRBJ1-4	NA	CASSFHREGNEKLFF	TGCGCCAGCAGCTTCCACCGGGAAGGTAATGAAAAACTGTTTTTT
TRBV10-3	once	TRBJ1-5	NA	CAISAKKTGGAGQPQHF	TGTGCCATCAGTGCCAAAAAAACGGGAGGGGCGGGCCAGCCCCAGCATTTT
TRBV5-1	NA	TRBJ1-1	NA	CASSLLRVNTEAFF	TGCGCCAGCAGCCTCCTGAGGGTGAACACTGAAGCTTTCTTT
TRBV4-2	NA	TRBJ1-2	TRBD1	CASSLASGTGNVRYGYTF	TGTGCCAGCAGCCTGGCCTCCGGGACAGGGAACGTTCGGTATGGCTACACCTTC
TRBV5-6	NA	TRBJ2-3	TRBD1	CASSFSDRGFADTQYF	TGTGCCAGCAGCTTTTCGGACAGGGGGTTCGCAGATACGCAGTATTTT
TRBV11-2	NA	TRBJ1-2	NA	CASSLDRGSYYGYTF	TGTGCCAGCAGCTTAGATCGCGGCAGCTACTATGGCTACACCTTC
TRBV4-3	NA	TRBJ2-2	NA	CASSQESPNTGELFF	TGCGCCAGCAGCCAAGAAAGTCCGAACACCGGGGAGCTGTTTTTT
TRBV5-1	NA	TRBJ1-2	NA	CASSLGTFDYGYTF	TGCGCCAGCAGCTTGGGTACATTCGACTATGGCTACACCTTC
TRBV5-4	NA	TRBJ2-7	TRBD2	CASSSSGGGYEQYF	TGTGCCAGCAGCTCTAGCGGGGGGGGGTACGAGCAGTACTTC
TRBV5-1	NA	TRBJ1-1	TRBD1	CASSLGTGWLAEAFF	TGCGCCAGCAGCTTGGGGACAGGGTGGTTGGCTGAAGCTTTCTTT
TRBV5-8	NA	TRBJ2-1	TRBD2	CASSQLAGGNNEQFF	TGTGCCAGCAGCCAACTAGCGGGAGGTAACAATGAGCAGTTCTTC
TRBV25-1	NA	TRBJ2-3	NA	CASSDPSQAGDTQYF	TGTGCCAGCAGTGACCCTTCTCAAGCGGGAGATACGCAGTATTTT
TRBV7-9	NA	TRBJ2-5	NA	CASSLKGEETQYF	TGTGCCAGCAGCTTAAAAGGGGAAGAGACCCAGTACTTC
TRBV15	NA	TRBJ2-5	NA	CATSRDRLPRETQYF	TGTGCCACCAGCAGAGATCGGCTCCCGAGGGAGACCCAGTACTTC
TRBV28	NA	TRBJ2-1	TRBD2	CASRGLAGVYNEQFF	TGTGCCAGCAGGGGGCTAGCGGGAGTCTACAATGAGCAGTTCTTC
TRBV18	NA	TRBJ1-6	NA	CASSPGPYSPLHF	TGTGCCAGCTCACCGGGACCTTATTCACCCCTCCACTTT
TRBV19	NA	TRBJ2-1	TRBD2	CASSINVGGGETEQFF	TGTGCCAGTAGTATAAATGTTGGCGGGGGGGAAACTGAGCAGTTCTTC
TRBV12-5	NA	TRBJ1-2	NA	CASGLGPNSNYGYTF	TGTGCTAGTGGTTTGGGACCCAATTCTAACTATGGCTACACCTTC
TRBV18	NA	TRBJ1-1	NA	CASSPAQENTEAFF	TGTGCCAGCTCACCGGCACAGGAGAACACTGAAGCTTTCTTT
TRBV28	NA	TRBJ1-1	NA	CASSGMNTEAFF	TGTGCCAGCAGCGGTATGAACACTGAAGCTTTCTTT
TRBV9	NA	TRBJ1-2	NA	CASSVESVSADYGYTF	TGTGCCAGCAGCGTAGAATCCGTCTCAGCGGACTATGGCTACACCTTC
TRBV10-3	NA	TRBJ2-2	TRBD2	CATGREGLSNTGELFF	TGTGCCACTGGGCGGGAGGGCCTCAGTAACACCGGGGAGCTGTTTTTT
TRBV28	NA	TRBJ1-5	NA	CASSLGEGQPQHF	TGTGCCAGCAGTTTGGGGGAAGGTCAGCCCCAGCATTTT
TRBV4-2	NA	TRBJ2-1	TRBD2	CASSWTSVSYNEQFF	TGTGCCAGCAGCTGGACTAGCGTCTCCTACAATGAGCAGTTCTTC
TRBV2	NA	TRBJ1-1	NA	CASSPGPNTEAFF	TGTGCCAGCAGTCCTGGACCGAACACTGAAGCTTTCTTT
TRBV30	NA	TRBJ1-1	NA	CAWSEQGGFGEAFF	TGTGCCTGGAGTGAACAAGGGGGTTTCGGGGAAGCTTTCTTT
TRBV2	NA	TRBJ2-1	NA	CASSARERGSYNEQFF	TGTGCCAGCAGCGCCCGGGAGAGGGGCTCCTACAATGAGCAGTTCTTC
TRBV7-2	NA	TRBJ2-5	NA	CASSLRVVRSKETQYF	TGTGCCAGCAGCTTACGTGTCGTCAGGTCAAAAGAGACCCAGTACTTC
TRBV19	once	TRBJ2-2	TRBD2	CATGTSGPGELFF	TGTGCCACGGGGACTAGCGGACCCGGGGAGCTGTTTTTT
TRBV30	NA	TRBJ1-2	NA	CAWSVSGFGYTF	TGTGCCTGGAGTGTATCAGGGTTTGGCTACACCTTC
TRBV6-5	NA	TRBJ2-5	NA	CATHRAGPQETQYF	TGTGCCACTCATAGGGCGGGGCCCCAAGAGACCCAGTACTTC
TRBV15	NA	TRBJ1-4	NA	CATSRDRRATNEKLFF	TGTGCCACCAGCAGAGATCGGAGGGCAACTAATGAAAAACTGTTTTTT
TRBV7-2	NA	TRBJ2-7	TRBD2	CASSFTSGPYEQYF	TGTGCCAGCAGCTTCACTAGCGGTCCCTACGAGCAGTACTTC
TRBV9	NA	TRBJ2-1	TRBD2	CASSVGTSFPYNEQFF	TGTGCCAGCAGCGTAGGGACTAGCTTCCCCTACAATGAGCAGTTCTTC
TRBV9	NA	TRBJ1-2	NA	CASSVASGPRLGGYTF	TGTGCCAGCAGCGTAGCTTCGGGGCCGAGGTTGGGCGGCTACACCTTC
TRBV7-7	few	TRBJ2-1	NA	CASSSYAGAGNEQFF	TGTGCTAGCAGCTCATATGCGGGGGCTGGCAATGAGCAGTTCTTC
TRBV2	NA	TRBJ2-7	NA	CASNGGTRNNYEQYF	TGTGCCAGCAACGGCGGGACCAGGAATAACTACGAGCAGTACTTC
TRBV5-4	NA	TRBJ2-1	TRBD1	CASSLGGTGAGSYNEQFF	TGTGCCAGCAGCTTGGGGGGGACAGGGGCGGGCTCCTACAATGAGCAGTTCTTC
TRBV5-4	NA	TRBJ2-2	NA	CASSMERGTGELFF	TGTGCCAGCAGCATGGAGAGAGGGACCGGGGAGCTGTTTTTT
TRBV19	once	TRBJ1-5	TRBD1	CASSPGGFQPQHF	TGTGCCAGTAGTCCAGGGGGCTTTCAGCCCCAGCATTTT
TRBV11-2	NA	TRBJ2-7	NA	CASSLRGSTYEQYF	TGTGCCAGCAGCTTACGGGGCAGTACCTACGAGCAGTACTTC
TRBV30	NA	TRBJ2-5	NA	CAWNWPGRETQYF	TGTGCCTGGAACTGGCCAGGTCGGGAGACCCAGTACTTC
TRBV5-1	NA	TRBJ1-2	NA	CASSLVAGARGYTF	TGCGCCAGCAGCTTGGTGGCAGGGGCGCGTGGCTACACCTTC
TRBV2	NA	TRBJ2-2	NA	CASSLSGGGELFF	TGTGCCAGCAGTTTAAGTGGAGGCGGGGAGCTGTTTTTT
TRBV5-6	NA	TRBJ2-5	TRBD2	CASSLTKLAAETQYF	TGTGCCAGCAGCTTGACAAAACTAGCGGCGGAGACCCAGTACTTC
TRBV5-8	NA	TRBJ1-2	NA	CASSGNVSGGTGFYGYTF	TGTGCCAGCAGCGGAAATGTGTCTGGGGGTACAGGCTTCTATGGCTACACCTTC
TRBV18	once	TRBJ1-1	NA	CASSPGRHHNTEAFF	TGTGCCAGCTCACCAGGCAGACACCATAACACTGAAGCTTTCTTT
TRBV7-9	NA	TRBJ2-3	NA	CASSSGTSTDTQYF	TGTGCCAGCAGCTCCGGGACTAGCACAGATACGCAGTATTTT
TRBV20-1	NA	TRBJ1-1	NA	CSAKWNTEAFF	TGCAGTGCTAAATGGAACACTGAAGCTTTCTTT
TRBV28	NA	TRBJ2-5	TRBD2	CASSPILAGEAETQYF	TGTGCCAGCAGCCCAATACTAGCGGGAGAGGCGGAGACCCAGTACTTC
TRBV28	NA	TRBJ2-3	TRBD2	CASSSNSGSYLSGRTDTQYF	TGTGCCAGCAGTTCCAATAGCGGGAGTTACCTTTCGGGCCGCACAGATACGCAGTATTTT
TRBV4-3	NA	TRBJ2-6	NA	CASSQARYTGANVLTF	TGCGCCAGCAGCCAGGCTCGATATACCGGGGCCAACGTCCTGACTTTC
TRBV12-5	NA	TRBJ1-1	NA	CASAVGSNTEAFF	TGTGCTAGTGCCGTGGGCTCGAACACTGAAGCTTTCTTT
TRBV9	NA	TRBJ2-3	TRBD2	CASSPDVVAGVPSDTQYF	TGTGCCAGCAGCCCAGACGTGGTAGCGGGAGTTCCCTCAGATACGCAGTATTTT